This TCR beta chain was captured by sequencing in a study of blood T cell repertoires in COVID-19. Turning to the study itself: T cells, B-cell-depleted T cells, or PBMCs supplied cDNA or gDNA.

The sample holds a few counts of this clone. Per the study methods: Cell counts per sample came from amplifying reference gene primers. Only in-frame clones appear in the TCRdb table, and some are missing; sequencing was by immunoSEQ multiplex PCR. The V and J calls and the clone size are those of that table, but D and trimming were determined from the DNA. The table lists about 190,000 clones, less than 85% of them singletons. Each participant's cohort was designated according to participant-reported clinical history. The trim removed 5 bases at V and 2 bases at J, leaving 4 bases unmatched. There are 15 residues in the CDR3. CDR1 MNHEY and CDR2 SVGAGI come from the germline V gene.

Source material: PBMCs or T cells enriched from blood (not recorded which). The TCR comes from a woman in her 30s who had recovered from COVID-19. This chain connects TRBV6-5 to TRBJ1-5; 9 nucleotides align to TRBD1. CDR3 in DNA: TGTGCCAGCAGTACCCGGACAGGGGGCAATCAGCCCCAGCATTTT. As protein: CASSTRTGGNQPQHF.